This note documents a single T cell receptor beta chain sequence. Its antigen is unidentified. This record comes from a study of cytomegalovirus exposure and HLA in healthy donors. The study's findings and limits: It was reported that the classifier diagnosed cytomegalovirus status with high specificity and sensitivity in both the original and validation cohorts.

Repertoires were generated with immunoSEQ multiplex PCR, while TCRdb's copy carries only in-frame clones and drops some. The sample includes fewer than 200,000 clones, about 86% of them seen just once. Germline V lookup: CDR1 KGHSY, CDR2 FQNENV. V dropped 2 bases and J dropped 7; count of bases not matched to a gene: 9. The CDR3 sequence is 16 residues long. The gene calls are TRBV16 and TRBJ1-5; 9 bases agree with TRBD1. The sequence derives from a woman aged 30 to 39 in good health and CMV-seronegative. Sequencing used PBMCs. The CDR3 coding sequence is TGTGCCAGCAGCCAAAACCCTCGGACAGGGGAGCAGCCCCAGCATTTT. It is translated as CASSQNPRTGEQPQHF.